These T cell receptor beta chains were read from a single sample in a study of CD8 T cells in ankylosing spondylitis. TCRdb redid the calling of the 5' RACE reads with MiXCR, one entry per CDR3 protein. The data contain a few hundred thousand distinct CDR3 sequences, about 12% of them singletons. The material sequenced was blood, either unsorted or a sorted T cell fraction (not recorded which). These receptors came from a male donor with ankylosing spondylitis. Each CDR3 is given with its conserved first and last residue. Each record gives: V gene, clone size, D gene, J gene, CDR3 DNA, CDR3 protein. A D gene is named only where the DNA matches it firmly. Only some rows state a clone size, as once, few, many or a class for expanded clones.

TRBV29-1	few	TRBD1	TRBJ1-2	TGCAGCGTTGAAGTAAACAGGGGGCAAGACTACACCTTC	CSVEVNRGQDYTF
TRBV15	-	-	TRBJ2-3	TGTGCCACCAGCCGGGAAGCACGACACACAGATACGCAGTATTTT	CATSREARHTDTQYF
TRBV20-1	-	-	TRBJ2-1	TGCAGTGCTAGAGAGGCTACGGGGAGCTCCTACAATGAGCAGTTCTTC	CSAREATGSSYNEQFF
TRBV3-1	few	-	TRBJ1-2	TGTGCCAGCAGCCACTTGCGGGGTCAGGGGTTCGGCTACACCTTC	CASSHLRGQGFGYTF
TRBV20-1	few	TRBD1	TRBJ1-4	TGCAGTGCCTCGGACAGGGGTAATGAAAAACTGTTTTTT	CSASDRGNEKLFF
TRBV25-1	-	-	TRBJ2-3	TGTGCCAGCAGTGAGGATGCGGGACTGGGCACAGATACGCAGTATTTT	CASSEDAGLGTDTQYF
TRBV29-1	few	-	TRBJ2-1	TGCAGCGTTGGGGACGGATCCTACAATGAGCAGTTCTTC	CSVGDGSYNEQFF
TRBV5-1	few	-	TRBJ1-6	TGCGCCAGCAGACAGGACGGTAATTCACCCCTCCACTTT	CASRQDGNSPLHF
TRBV30	few	-	TRBJ1-1	TGTGCCTGGAGTACCGAGGTCTCCACTGAAGCTTTCTTT	CAWSTEVSTEAFF
TRBV24-1	few	-	TRBJ2-3	TGTGCCACCAGTGATTTGCGTCCAGGGGTCCCAGATACGCAGTATTTT	CATSDLRPGVPDTQYF
TRBV19	-	TRBD1	TRBJ1-2	TGTGCCAGTAGCAGCCCCCGGGACAGGGGGAACTATGGCTACACCTTC	CASSSPRDRGNYGYTF
TRBV6-2/TRBV6-3	many	-	TRBJ2-2	TGTGCCACAACCCTTCCTGTGAACACCGGGGAGCTGTTTTTT	CATTLPVNTGELFF
TRBV20-1	-	-	TRBJ2-5	TGCAGTGCTAGAGGCCTAGACCAAGAGACCCAGTACTTC	CSARGLDQETQYF
TRBV27	few	-	TRBJ2-1	TGTGCCAGCACCCCCCCTGCCCGTTATGAGCAGTTCTTC	CASTPPARYEQFF
TRBV7-2	-	-	TRBJ2-2	TGTGCCAGCAGCTTAGAATCCCTAACCGGGGAGCTGTTTTTT	CASSLESLTGELFF
TRBV12-3/TRBV12-4	-	TRBD1	TRBJ2-7	TGTGCCAGCAGTTTGACAGGGGGAGAATTTAGGCAGTACTTC	CASSLTGGEFRQYF
TRBV2	few	TRBD1	TRBJ1-2	TGTGCCAGCAGACGGACAGGGGCGACCGACGTCTATGGCTACACCTTC	CASRRTGATDVYGYTF
TRBV20-1	-	-	TRBJ2-5	TGCAGTGAGACTCGAGAACCAGAGACCCAGTACTTC	CSETREPETQYF
TRBV3-1	few	-	TRBJ2-3	TGTGCCAGCAGCCAAGGGAGCACGCAGTATTTT	CASSQGSTQYF
TRBV12-3/TRBV12-4	-	-	TRBJ1-2	TGTGCCAGCAGTTTCTTAAGGCAGGGTGGCTACACCTTC	CASSFLRQGGYTF
TRBV5-1	few	-	TRBJ1-4	TGCGCCAGCAGCTTGGGGGGGGCGGAAGAAAAACTGTTTTTT	CASSLGGAEEKLFF
TRBV20-1	few	-	TRBJ2-1	TGCAGTGCTAGAGATATAGCACTATCCTACAATGAGCAGTTCTTC	CSARDIALSYNEQFF
TRBV5-6	-	-	TRBJ2-7	TGTGCCAGCAGCTGGCCCTCGGGGTCCTACGAGCAGTACTTC	CASSWPSGSYEQYF
TRBV5-5	-	TRBD1	TRBJ1-1	TGTGCCAGCAGCTTGTTGGCCCGGGACAGCTATAACACTGAAGCTTTCTTT	CASSLLARDSYNTEAFF
TRBV24-1	few	-	TRBJ2-1	TGTGCCACCAGTGATTTGGGCACCCCTGGGAATGAGCAGTTCTTC	CATSDLGTPGNEQFF
TRBV24-1	few	-	TRBJ2-1	TGTGCCACCAGTGATTTAGGGACACGCTATGTTGGTGAGCAGTTCTTC	CATSDLGTRYVGEQFF
TRBV6-2/TRBV6-3	-	-	TRBJ2-1	TGTGCCAGCAGTTACTTGCGGCTCAACAATGAGCAGTTCTTC	CASSYLRLNNEQFF
TRBV20-1	many	TRBD2	TRBJ2-1	TGCAGTGCCACGCCGGGACTAGCGGGAGTTTATGATGAGCAGTTCTTC	CSATPGLAGVYDEQFF
TRBV20-1	few	TRBD2	TRBJ2-1	TGCAGTGCTAGCGCTAGCGGGAGCTGGGGCGGTGAGCAGTTCTTC	CSASASGSWGGEQFF
TRBV25-1	few	-	TRBJ2-5	TGTGCCAGCAGTGGGACATACTCTGGAGAGACCCAGTACTTC	CASSGTYSGETQYF
TRBV20-1	-	-	TRBJ1-5	TGCAGTGCTAGTAGACAGGATCAGCCCCAGCATTTT	CSASRQDQPQHF
TRBV7-9	few	-	TRBJ2-1	TGTGCCAGCAGCCCCAGGGTCGATGAGCAGTTCTTC	CASSPRVDEQFF
TRBV15	few	TRBD2	TRBJ2-2	TGTGCCACCAGCAGAGAGGTCGGGAGGGCCCTCGTCGGGGAGCTGTTTTTT	CATSREVGRALVGELFF
TRBV5-1	-	-	TRBJ2-2	TGCGCCAGCAGCTTGGAGGACTTCGCGAACACCGGGGAGCTGTTTTTT	CASSLEDFANTGELFF
TRBV5-1	once	TRBD1	TRBJ1-1	TGCGCCAGCAGCCCTCAGCCTGGGACAGGGGGCTCTGAAGCTTTCTTT	CASSPQPGTGGSEAFF
TRBV24-1	many	-	TRBJ2-2	TGTGCCACCAGTGATCCCTTCCTGACCGGGGAGCTGTTTTTT	CATSDPFLTGELFF